This T cell receptor beta chain was found in a study of technical replicates of blood from several donors. A total of 16 residues make up the CDR3, ends included. A remark on this clone: It is unclear where the CDR3 begins or ends on the DNA, so no DNA is shown, and the CDR3 is as TCRdb lists it.

Libraries were prepared by immunoSEQ multiplex PCR; TCRdb keeps only in-frame clonotypes and omits some of them. The table includes tens of thousands of clones, around 92% detected once. This chain links TRBV21-1 with TRBJ1-5; the table's D call of TRBD1 was not tested on the DNA. TRBV21-1 is listed as a pseudogene. This TCR came from a human donor in good health. Sequenced sample: T cells isolated from PBMCs. CDR3 sequence: CASSKVGQGINQPQHF.